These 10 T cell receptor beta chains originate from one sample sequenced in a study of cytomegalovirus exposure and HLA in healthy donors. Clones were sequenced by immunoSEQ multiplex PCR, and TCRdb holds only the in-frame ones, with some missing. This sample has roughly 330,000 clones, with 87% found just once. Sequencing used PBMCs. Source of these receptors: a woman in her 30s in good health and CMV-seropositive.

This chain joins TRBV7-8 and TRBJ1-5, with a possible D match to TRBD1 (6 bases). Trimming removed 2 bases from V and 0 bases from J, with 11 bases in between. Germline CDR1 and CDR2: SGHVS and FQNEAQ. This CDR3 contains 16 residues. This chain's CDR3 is CASSLRSGDSNQPQHF. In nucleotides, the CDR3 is TGTGCCAGCAGCTTACGGTCAGGGGATAGCAATCAGCCCCAGCATTTT.

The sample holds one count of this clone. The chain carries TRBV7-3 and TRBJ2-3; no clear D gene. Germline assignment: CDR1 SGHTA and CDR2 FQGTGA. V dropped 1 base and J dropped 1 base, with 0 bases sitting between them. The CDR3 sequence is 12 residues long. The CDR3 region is CASSLSTDTQYF. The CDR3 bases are TGTGCCAGCAGCTTAAGCACAGATACGCAGTATTTT.

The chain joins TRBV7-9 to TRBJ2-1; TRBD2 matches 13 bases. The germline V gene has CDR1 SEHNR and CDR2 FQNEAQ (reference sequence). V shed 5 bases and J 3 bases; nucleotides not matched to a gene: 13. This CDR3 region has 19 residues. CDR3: CASSLPTTSGGPDYNEQFF. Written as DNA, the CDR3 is TGTGCCAGCAGCCTCCCAACGACTAGCGGGGGGCCAGACTACAATGAGCAGTTCTTC. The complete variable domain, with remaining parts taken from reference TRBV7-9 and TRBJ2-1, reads DTGVSQNPRHKITKRGQNVTFRCDPISEHNRLYWYRQTLGQGPEFLTYFQNEAQLEKSRLLSDRFSAERPKGSFSTLEIQRTEQGDSAMYLCASSLPTTSGGPDYNEQFFGPGTRLTVL.

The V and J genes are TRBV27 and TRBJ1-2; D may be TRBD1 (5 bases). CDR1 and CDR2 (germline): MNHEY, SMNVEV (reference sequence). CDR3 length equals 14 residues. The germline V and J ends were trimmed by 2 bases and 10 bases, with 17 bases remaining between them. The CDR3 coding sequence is TGTGCCAGCAGTTTAATGGCAGGGTCTGATGACTACACCTTC. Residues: CASSLMAGSDDYTF.

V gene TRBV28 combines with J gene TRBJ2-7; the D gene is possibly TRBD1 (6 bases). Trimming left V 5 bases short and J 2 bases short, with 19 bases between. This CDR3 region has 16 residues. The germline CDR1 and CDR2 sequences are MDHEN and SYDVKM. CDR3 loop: CASSPTGFKFTYEQYF. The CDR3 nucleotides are TGTGCCAGCAGTCCGACAGGTTTCAAATTTACCTACGAGCAGTACTTC.

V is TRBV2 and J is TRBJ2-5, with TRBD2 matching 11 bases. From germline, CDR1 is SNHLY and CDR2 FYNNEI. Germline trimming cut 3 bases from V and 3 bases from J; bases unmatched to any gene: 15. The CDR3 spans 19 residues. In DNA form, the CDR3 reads TGTGCCAGCAGTGATACCACCGCCGTATTAGCGGGGGGGAAAGAGACCCAGTACTTC. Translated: CASSDTTAVLAGGKETQYF.

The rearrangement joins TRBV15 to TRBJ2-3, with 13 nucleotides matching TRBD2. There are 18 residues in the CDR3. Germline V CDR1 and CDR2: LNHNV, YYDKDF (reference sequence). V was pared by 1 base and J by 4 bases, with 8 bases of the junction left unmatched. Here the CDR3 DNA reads TGTGCCACCAGCAGAGGCCGACTAGCGGGGGGACCCGCAGATACGCAGTATTTT. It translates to CATSRGRLAGGPADTQYF.

The CDR3 sequence is CASSISGSGEQYF. In DNA form, the CDR3 reads TGTGCCAGCAGCATTTCAGGGTCAGGCGAGCAGTACTTC. V and J are TRBV7-3 and TRBJ2-7; tentatively, D is TRBD1 (5 bases). This CDR3 comprises 13 residues. The germline gives CDR1 SGHTA, CDR2 FQGTGA. The V and J ends lost 5 bases and 6 bases respectively, with 14 bases between them.

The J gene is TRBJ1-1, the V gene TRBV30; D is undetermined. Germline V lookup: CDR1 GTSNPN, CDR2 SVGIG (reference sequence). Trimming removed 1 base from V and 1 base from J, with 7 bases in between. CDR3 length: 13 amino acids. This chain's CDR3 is CAWSEGPNTEAFF. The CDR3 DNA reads TGTGCCTGGAGTGAAGGGCCGAACACTGAAGCTTTCTTT.

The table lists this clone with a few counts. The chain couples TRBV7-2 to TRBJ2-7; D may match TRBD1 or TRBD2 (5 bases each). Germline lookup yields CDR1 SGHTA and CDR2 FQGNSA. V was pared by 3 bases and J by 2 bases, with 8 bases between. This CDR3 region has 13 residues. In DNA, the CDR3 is TGTGCCAGCAGCTTGGGGACCGCCTACGAGCAGTACTTC. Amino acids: CASSLGTAYEQYF.